The 18 T cell receptor beta chains given below trace back to one sample, sequenced in a study of Ad26.COV2.S vaccination and SARS-CoV-2 variants. Sample treatment: some 20 received Ad26.COV2.S at low or high dose, single or two shots; five or six received placebo; per-sample allocation not given. Sampling occurred on day 63 after the first vaccine or placebo injection. Sequencing was performed with immunoSEQ multiplex PCR; in TCRdb, only in-frame clones are kept and a portion is missing. The data show more than 250,000 clones, around 87% seen once. Sequenced here: peripheral blood, sampled in a trial of Ad26.COV2.S vaccine versus placebo. Receptor source: a person aged 18-65 years who received the Ad26.COV2.S COVID-19 vaccine or a placebo.

The rearrangement links TRBV5-8 to TRBJ1-5; 10 positions agree with TRBD1. CDR1 and CDR2 (germline): SGHTS, YDEGEE. This CDR3 has 16 residues. J was trimmed by 1 base and V by 4 bases; bases with no gene match: 5. The CDR3 spells CASSRDRGVSNQPQHF. Here the CDR3 DNA reads TGTGCCAGCAGCCGGGACAGGGGAGTGAGCAATCAGCCCCAGCATTTT.

This clone was recorded only once. The chain is built from TRBV2 and TRBJ2-1; 16 bases line up with TRBD2. The CDR3 sequence is 19 residues long. In germline, CDR1 is SNHLY, CDR2 FYNNEI. Losses at the gene ends were 6 bases for V and 7 bases for J; bases not matched to a gene: 15. CDR3 amino acids: CASRGFPGLAGGPRNEQFF. In DNA, the CDR3 is TGTGCCAGCAGGGGCTTCCCGGGACTAGCGGGAGGGCCCCGTAATGAGCAGTTCTTC.

This chain connects TRBV6-5 to TRBJ2-1; D call uncertain. This CDR3 contains 12 residues. V was cut by 3 bases and J by 6 bases, with 6 bases left in between. The germline CDR1 and CDR2 sequences are MNHEY and SVGAGI. Written as DNA, the CDR3 is TGTGCCAGCAGTTATTGTCTCAATGAGCAGTTCTTC. The encoded protein is CASSYCLNEQFF.

The chain couples TRBV5-1 to TRBJ2-1; D remains ambiguous. The length of the CDR3 is 14 residues. Germline CDR1 is SGHRS and CDR2 is YFSETQ. The germline V and J ends were trimmed by 0 bases and 6 bases, with 10 bases remaining between them. For the CDR3, the DNA is TGCGCCAGCAGCTTGGGCCAGACTGGCAATGAGCAGTTCTTC. This encodes CASSLGQTGNEQFF.

The chain carries TRBV21-1 and TRBJ2-7; TRBD2 reflects the table's D call only, with no check against the DNA. TRBV21-1 constitutes a pseudogene. This CDR3 has 16 amino acids. CDR3 sequence (DNA): TGTGCCAGCAGCAAAGTGACAAGGGAGGACTCCTACGAGCAGTACTTC. Protein: CASSKVTREDSYEQYF.

The rearrangement joins TRBV18 to TRBJ1-1, with D tentatively TRBD1 (6 bases). The CDR3 has 14 residues. Germline V lookup: CDR1 KGHSH, CDR2 LQKENI. V was shortened by 5 bases and J by 0 bases, with 10 bases between the two germline ends. DNA of the CDR3: TGTGCCAGCTCAGGGCAGGGGATGAACACTGAAGCTTTCTTT. Its translation: CASSGQGMNTEAFF.

V usage is TRBV5-4 and J usage is TRBJ2-1, with TRBD2 matching 12 bases. The CDR3 is 15 amino acids. Germline CDR1 and CDR2: SGHNT and YYREEE (reference sequence). The V gene end was trimmed by 4 bases and the J gene end by 4 bases; junction bases not matched to a gene: 3. DNA of the CDR3: TGTGCCAGCAGCGGGACTAGCGGGTCTTACAATGAGCAGTTCTTC. Translated: CASSGTSGSYNEQFF.

The J gene is TRBJ2-2, the V gene TRBV7-2; 7 bases align to TRBD2. The J segment lost 0 bases and the V segment lost 5 bases, leaving 6 bases of the junction unmatched. Germline CDR1 SGHTA, CDR2 FQGNSA. The CDR3 contains 16 residues. The CDR3 loop reads CASSGRSGANTGELFF. DNA for the CDR3: TGTGCCAGCAGCGGACGAAGCGGGGCGAACACCGGGGAGCTGTTTTTT.

In the case of this clone: The same CDR3 arises from other DNA sequences in this sample as well. This chain uses TRBV5-1 with TRBJ1-2, with unresolved D. The CDR3 has 15 residues. Germline V gene data show CDR1 as SGHRS and CDR2 as YFSETQ. The V and J ends lost 1 base and 0 bases respectively, with 10 bases between them. CDR3 DNA: TGCGCCAGCAGCTTGATAAGTGGCGCTAACTATGGCTACACCTTC. Translating gives CASSLISGANYGYTF.

This clone showed up just once. This rearrangement joins TRBV3-1 (or the pseudogene TRBV3-2) to TRBJ2-1; 9 bases fit TRBD2. The germline gives CDR1 LGHDT, CDR2 YNNKEL (reference sequence). This CDR3 region has 15 residues. V gave up 4 bases and J gave up 4 bases; unmatched junction bases: 5. The CDR3 DNA sequence: TGTGCCAGCAGCCCCGGGACTAGCAGATACAATGAGCAGTTCTTC. It encodes CASSPGTSRYNEQFF.

The rearrangement joins TRBV6-6 to TRBJ1-2; D is unresolved. CDR3 length: 12 amino acids. Trimming cost V 2 bases and J 7 bases, with 8 bases left between them. Per the germline V gene, CDR1 is MNHNY and CDR2 is SVGAGI (reference sequence). The CDR3 region has the DNA TGTGCCAGCAGTTACGCGCGGGGTGGCTACACCTTC. The encoded protein is CASSYARGGYTF.

The V gene is TRBV2, the J gene TRBJ1-4, with TRBD1 identical over 8 bases. V shed 10 bases, J shed 3 bases, and the junction held 10 bases outside the gene matches. Germline CDR1 and CDR2: SNHLY and FYNNEI. CDR3 length: 15 amino acids. The CDR3 spells CATKQGEVANEKLFF. The CDR3 DNA is TGTGCCACCAAACAGGGGGAGGTCGCTAATGAAAAACTGTTTTTT.

This chain joins TRBV5-1 and TRBJ2-7, with 7 bases matching TRBD1. CDR1 is SGHRS, CDR2 YFSETQ, per germline. The junction had 11 bases not matched to a gene; V was cut back by 0 bases and J by 2 bases. This CDR3 contains 17 residues. The CDR3 sequence: CASSLAGTVTLTYEQYF. In DNA form, the CDR3 reads TGCGCCAGCAGCTTGGCTGGGACAGTAACTTTGACCTACGAGCAGTACTTC.

The V and J genes are TRBV30 and TRBJ1-2; 10 nucleotides line up with TRBD1. This CDR3 comprises 12 residues. Germline CDR1 is GTSNPN and CDR2 is SVGIG (reference sequence). V trimming: 5 bases; J trimming: 3 bases; junction bases outside the gene matches: 0. As DNA, the CDR3 is TGTGCCTGGGGGACAGGGGACTATGGCTACACCTTC. It is translated as CAWGTGDYGYTF.

V gene TRBV7-9 combines with J gene TRBJ2-7, with TRBD2 matching 15 bases. The CDR3 consists of 15 residues. V shed 3 bases and J 5 bases; nucleotides not matched to a gene: 2. Germline CDR1 SEHNR, CDR2 FQNEAQ (reference sequence). The CDR3 spells CASSFGTSGRNEQYF. As DNA, the CDR3 is TGTGCCAGCAGCTTCGGGACTAGCGGGAGGAACGAGCAGTACTTC.

This sequence joins TRBV5-4 and TRBJ2-7, with 7 nucleotides matching TRBD2. CDR1 SGHNT and CDR2 YYREEE come from the germline V gene (reference sequence). With V trimmed by 0 bases and J by 1 base, 7 bases remained unmatched. The CDR3 length is 16 residues. In DNA form, the CDR3 reads TGTGCCAGCAGCTTGGGGGGCGGGAGCCCTTCCTACGAGCAGTACTTC. Translated: CASSLGGGSPSYEQYF.

The V and J genes are TRBV6-5 and TRBJ2-7; the D gene is possibly TRBD2 (5 bases). The V gene lost 2 bases and the J gene lost 6 bases, with 20 bases spanning the gap. The germline CDR1 and CDR2 sequences are MNHEY and SVGAGI. This CDR3 contains 16 residues. The CDR3 nucleotides read TGTGCCAGCAGTTACGTAGGCGGGCAGCGCTATGGCGAGCAGTACTTC. It codes for CASSYVGGQRYGEQYF.

The chain combines TRBV20-1 with TRBJ1-1; D call uncertain. V dropped 3 bases and J dropped 1 base, with 12 bases sitting between them. The CDR3 consists of 14 residues. CDR1 DFQATT and CDR2 SNEGSKA come from the germline V gene (reference sequence). This chain's CDR3 is CSASGGAENTEAFF. The CDR3, as DNA: TGCAGTGCTAGTGGCGGTGCAGAGAACACTGAAGCTTTCTTT.